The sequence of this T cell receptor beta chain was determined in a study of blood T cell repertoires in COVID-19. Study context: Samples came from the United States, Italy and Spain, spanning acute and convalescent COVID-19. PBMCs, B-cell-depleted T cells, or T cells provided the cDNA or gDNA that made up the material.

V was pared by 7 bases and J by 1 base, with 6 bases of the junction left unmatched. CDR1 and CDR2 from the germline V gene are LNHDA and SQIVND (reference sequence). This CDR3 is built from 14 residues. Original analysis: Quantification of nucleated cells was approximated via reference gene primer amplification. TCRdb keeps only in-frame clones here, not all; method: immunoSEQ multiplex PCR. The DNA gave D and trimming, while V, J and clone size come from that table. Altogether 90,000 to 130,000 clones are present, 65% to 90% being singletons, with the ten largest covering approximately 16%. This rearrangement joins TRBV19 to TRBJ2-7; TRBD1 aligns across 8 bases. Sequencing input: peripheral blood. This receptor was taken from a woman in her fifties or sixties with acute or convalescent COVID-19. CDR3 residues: CASKEGDRSYEQYF. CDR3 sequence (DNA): TGTGCCAGTAAGGAGGGGGACAGGTCCTACGAGCAGTACTTC.